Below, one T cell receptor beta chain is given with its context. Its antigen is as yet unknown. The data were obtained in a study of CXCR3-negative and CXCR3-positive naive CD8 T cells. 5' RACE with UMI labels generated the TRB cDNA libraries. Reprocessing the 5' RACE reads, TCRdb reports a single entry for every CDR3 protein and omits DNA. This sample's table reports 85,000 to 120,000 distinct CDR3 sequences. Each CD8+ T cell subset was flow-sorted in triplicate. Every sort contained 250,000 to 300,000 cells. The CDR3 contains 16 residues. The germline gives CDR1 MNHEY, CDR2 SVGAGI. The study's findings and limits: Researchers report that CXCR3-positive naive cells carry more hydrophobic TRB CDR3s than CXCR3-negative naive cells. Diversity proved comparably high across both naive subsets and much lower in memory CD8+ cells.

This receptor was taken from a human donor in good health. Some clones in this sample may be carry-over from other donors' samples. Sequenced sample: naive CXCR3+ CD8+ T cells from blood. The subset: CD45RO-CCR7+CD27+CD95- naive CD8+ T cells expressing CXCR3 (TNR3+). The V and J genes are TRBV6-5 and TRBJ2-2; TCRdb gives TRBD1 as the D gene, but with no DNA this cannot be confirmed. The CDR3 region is CASSYSLGVNTGELFF.